This T cell receptor (beta chain) was identified in a study of blood T cell repertoires in COVID-19. The method was immunoSEQ multiplex PCR; TCRdb's version includes in-frame clones alone and lacks a portion of them. This table has about 180,000 clones, roughly 89% appearing once. Looked up from germline, CDR1 is SGHRS and CDR2 is YFSETQ. This CDR3 spans 13 amino acids. V trimming: 7 bases; J trimming: 5 bases; junction bases outside the gene matches: 7. The chain links TRBV5-1 to TRBJ1-2; 8 bases are shared with TRBD1. Sequenced sample: PBMCs or T cells enriched from blood (not recorded which). The source is a woman aged 40 to 49 with acute COVID-19. DNA for the CDR3: TGCGCCAGCCTGCCAGGGGGCTCTTATGGCTACACCTTC. It is translated as CASLPGGSYGYTF.